A selection of T cell receptor beta chains follows, all from one sample in a study of post-analysis software for immune sequencing data. TCRdb independently ran MiXCR on the PCR reads; one entry per CDR3 protein. The sample contains 450,000 to 700,000 distinct CDR3 sequences, roughly 46% of which appear only once. Input material: blood. The origin of the receptors is a girl aged 10-17 years with multiple sclerosis. The CDR3 runs from the conserved cysteine through the conserved F or W. The order of the fields is clone size, V gene, J gene, D gene, CDR3 protein, CDR3 DNA. D genes are given only for firm matches. For some rows the clone size is stated as once, few or many, or as a class when expanded; others skip it.

>few|TRBV12-3/TRBV12-4|TRBJ1-4|TRBD1
CASRGQAVANEKLFF
TGTGCCAGCAGAGGACAGGCAGTGGCTAATGAAAAACTGTTTTTT
>.|TRBV5-6|TRBJ2-7|.
CASSFDGSEQYF
TGTGCCAGCAGCTTCGACGGGAGCGAGCAGTACTTC
>.|TRBV5-1|TRBJ2-7|.
CASSLGGRDEQYF
TGCGCCAGCAGCTTGGGAGGGCGCGACGAGCAGTACTTC
>.|TRBV12-3/TRBV12-4|TRBJ2-7|TRBD1
CASSGGQNYEQYF
TGTGCCAGCAGTGGGGGACAGAACTACGAGCAGTACTTC
>few|TRBV20-1|TRBJ2-7|TRBD2
CSARRREVEQYF
TGCAGTGCTAGAAGGCGGGAGGTCGAGCAGTACTTC
>.|TRBV20-1|TRBJ2-3|TRBD2
CSALTRLAASTDTQYF
TGCAGTGCTCTTACAAGACTAGCGGCTAGCACAGATACGCAGTATTTT
>.|TRBV7-9|TRBJ1-2|.
CASSQGAGPNYGYTF
TGTGCCAGCAGCCAAGGGGCAGGCCCGAACTATGGCTACACCTTC
>few|TRBV6-5|TRBJ2-3|TRBD1
CASSAPSEGANTQYF
TGTGCCAGCAGTGCCCCTTCCGAGGGGGCGAATACGCAGTATTTT
>.|TRBV12-3/TRBV12-4|TRBJ2-7|.
CASSLESGSYEQYF
TGTGCCAGCAGTTTAGAGTCAGGGTCCTACGAGCAGTACTTC
>.|TRBV5-6|TRBJ2-7|.
CASSLRTLYEQYF
TGTGCCAGCAGCTTGAGGACCCTCTACGAGCAGTACTTC
>few|TRBV12-3/TRBV12-4|TRBJ2-5|TRBD2
CASTVRREGKETQYF
TGTGCCAGCACAGTAAGGCGGGAGGGTAAAGAGACCCAGTACTTC
>.|TRBV12-3/TRBV12-4|TRBJ2-1|.
CASTMTSNNEQFF
TGTGCCAGCACCATGACTAGTAACAATGAGCAGTTCTTC
>.|TRBV7-9|TRBJ2-1|TRBD2
CASSHPRTSGSFNEQFF
TGTGCCAGCAGCCACCCACGGACTAGCGGGAGTTTTAATGAGCAGTTCTTC
>once|TRBV28|TRBJ2-6|.
CASNLRGSGANVRTF
TGTGCCAGCAACCTCCGGGGCTCTGGGGCCAACGTCCGGACTTTC
>few|TRBV5-1|TRBJ1-2|.
CASSLGPANYGYTF
TGCGCTAGCAGCTTAGGGCCCGCGAACTATGGCTACACCTTC
>.|TRBV11-3|TRBJ1-1|TRBD1
CASSLGQGAQGEAFF
TGTGCCAGCAGCTTAGGACAGGGGGCGCAGGGTGAAGCTTTCTTT
>once|TRBV9|TRBJ2-3|TRBD2
CASSVGPASGSFTDMQYF
TGTGCCAGCAGCGTAGGTCCGGCTAGCGGATCCTTCACAGATATGCAGTATTTT
>.|TRBV29-1|TRBJ2-5|TRBD1
CSVHDPDRGNEQYF
TGCAGCGTCCATGATCCGGACAGGGGCAATGAGCAGTACTTC
>many|TRBV4-1|TRBJ2-7|.
CASSQVAPEVLRGEQYF
TGCGCCAGCAGCCAAGTGGCCCCAGAGGTCCTTAGAGGGGAGCAGTACTTC
>few|TRBV29-1|TRBJ2-6|TRBD1
CSVRTGASGANVLTF
TGCAGCGTTCGGACAGGGGCCTCTGGGGCCAACGTCCTGACTTTC
>few|TRBV20-1|TRBJ2-1|.
CSARGTNDRESHNEQFF
TGCAGTGCTAGGGGTACTAATGATCGGGAGTCCCACAATGAGCAGTTCTTC
>.|TRBV5-6|TRBJ2-5|TRBD2
CASSLASGRHQETQYF
TGTGCCAGCAGCTTGGCCAGCGGGAGACATCAAGAGACCCAGTACTTC
>.|TRBV7-9|TRBJ2-1|TRBD2
CASSFRAGGDYNEQFF
TGTGCCAGCAGCTTCAGAGCGGGGGGAGACTACAATGAGCAGTTCTTC
>.|TRBV7-2|TRBJ2-3|.
CASSLSAGTTDTQYF
TGTGCCAGCAGTCTATCCGCGGGTACCACAGATACGCAGTATTTT
>.|TRBV5-1|TRBJ2-7|.
CASSLDGGAGYEQYF
TGCGCCAGCAGCTTGGATGGGGGGGCAGGCTACGAGCAGTACTTC
>.|TRBV20-1|TRBJ2-1|TRBD2
CSARDPLIRLAGNEQFF
TGCAGTGCCCGGGATCCTCTCATCCGGCTAGCGGGGAATGAGCAGTTCTTC
>.|TRBV4-1|TRBJ2-5|.
CASSQYSKEETQYF
TGCGCCAGCAGCCAATACAGTAAAGAAGAGACCCAGTACTTC
>.|TRBV10-3|TRBJ2-1|TRBD2
CAITEASGRNEQFF
TGTGCCATCACTGAGGCTAGCGGGAGAAATGAGCAGTTCTTC
>.|TRBV7-3|TRBJ2-3|.
CASSSHSTDTQYF
TGTGCCAGCAGCTCCCACAGCACAGATACGCAGTATTTT
>.|TRBV3-1|TRBJ1-1|.
CASSQPDRGEAFF
TGTGCCAGCAGTCAACCCGACCGGGGGGAAGCTTTCTTT
>.|TRBV20-1|TRBJ2-1|.
CSALRGGAGGIVNEQFF
TGCAGTGCTTTACGAGGGGGGGCCGGAGGTATAGTGAATGAGCAGTTCTTC
>.|TRBV27|TRBJ2-1|TRBD1
CASSFSPTGRDEQFF
TGTGCCAGCAGTTTTTCCCCGACAGGGCGGGATGAGCAGTTCTTC
>once|TRBV20-1|TRBJ2-7|.
CSARKKAYEQYF
TGCAGTGCTAGGAAAAAGGCCTACGAGCAGTACTTC
>.|TRBV6-1|TRBJ2-7|TRBD2
CASSAQPGTVRLADSYEQYF
TGTGCCAGCAGTGCCCAGCCCGGGACAGTTAGACTAGCGGACTCCTACGAGCAGTACTTC
>.|TRBV27|TRBJ1-5|.
CASSGDTRGLQPQHF
TGTGCCAGCAGTGGGGACACCCGGGGCCTTCAGCCCCAGCATTTT
>.|TRBV11-1|TRBJ2-1|.
CASSFTIDQNNEQFF
TGTGCCAGCAGCTTTACGATAGACCAGAACAATGAGCAGTTCTTC
>.|TRBV6-4|TRBJ2-1|TRBD1
CASSERTGGYEQFF
TGTGCCAGCAGTGAAAGGACAGGGGGCTATGAGCAGTTCTTC
>few|TRBV6-5|TRBJ2-5|TRBD2
CASSYGPPSGSAETQYF
TGTGCCAGCAGTTACGGCCCCCCGAGCGGGAGTGCGGAGACCCAGTACTTC
>few|TRBV12-3/TRBV12-4|TRBJ1-2|.
CASSFGGAYGYTF
TGTGCCAGCAGTTTCGGGGGGGCCTATGGCTACACCTTC
>.|TRBV9|TRBJ2-3|TRBD1
CASSPRDRGSADTQYF
TGTGCCAGCAGCCCCCGGGACAGGGGGTCCGCAGATACGCAGTATTTT